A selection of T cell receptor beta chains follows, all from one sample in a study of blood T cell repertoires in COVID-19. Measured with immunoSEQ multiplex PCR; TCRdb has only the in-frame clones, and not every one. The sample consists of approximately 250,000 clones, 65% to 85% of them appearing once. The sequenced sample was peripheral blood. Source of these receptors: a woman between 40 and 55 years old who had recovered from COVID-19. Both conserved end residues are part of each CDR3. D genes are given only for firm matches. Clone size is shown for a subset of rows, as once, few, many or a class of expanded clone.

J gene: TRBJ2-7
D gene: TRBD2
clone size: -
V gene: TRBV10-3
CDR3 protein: CAISDFGREGKYEQYF
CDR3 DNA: TGTGCCATCAGTGATTTCGGAAGGGAGGGAAAGTACGAGCAGTACTTC

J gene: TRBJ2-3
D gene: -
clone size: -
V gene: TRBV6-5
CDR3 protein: CASSYGGSSTDTQYF
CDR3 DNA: TGTGCCAGCAGTTACGGGGGGAGTAGCACAGATACGCAGTATTTT

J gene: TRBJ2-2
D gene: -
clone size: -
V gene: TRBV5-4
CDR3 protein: CASSLAGRRNTGELFF
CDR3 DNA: TGTGCCAGCAGCTTGGCAGGGCGAAGGAACACCGGGGAGCTGTTTTTT

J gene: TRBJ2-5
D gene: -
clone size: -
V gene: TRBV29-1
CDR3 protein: CSVVTRDNQETQYF
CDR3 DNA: TGCAGCGTTGTCACCCGGGACAACCAAGAGACCCAGTACTTC

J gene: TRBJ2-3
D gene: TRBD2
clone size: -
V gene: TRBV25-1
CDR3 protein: CAPTVGTSGGAVTDTQYF
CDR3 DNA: TGTGCCCCAACTGTTGGGACTAGCGGGGGGGCCGTCACAGATACGCAGTATTTT

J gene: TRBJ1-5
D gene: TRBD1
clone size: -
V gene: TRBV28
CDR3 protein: CASSLPDRVGQPQHF
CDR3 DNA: TGTGCCAGCAGTCTCCCTGACAGGGTGGGTCAGCCCCAGCATTTT

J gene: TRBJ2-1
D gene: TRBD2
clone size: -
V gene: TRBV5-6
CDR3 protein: CASSLLRGGNNEQFF
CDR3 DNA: TGTGCCAGCAGCTTGTTGCGGGGGGGAAACAATGAGCAGTTCTTC

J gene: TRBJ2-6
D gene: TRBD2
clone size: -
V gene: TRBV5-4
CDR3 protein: CASSPGGAAGANVLTF
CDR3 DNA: TGTGCCAGCAGCCCCGGGGGGGCAGCGGGGGCCAACGTCCTGACTTTC

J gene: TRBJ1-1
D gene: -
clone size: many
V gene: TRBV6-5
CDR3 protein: CASSYSRQGVAEAFF
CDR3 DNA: TGTGCCAGCAGTTACTCCAGGCAGGGTGTGGCTGAAGCTTTCTTT

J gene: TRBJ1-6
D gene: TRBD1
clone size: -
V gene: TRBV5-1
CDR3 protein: CASSSRQGNSPLHF
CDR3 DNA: TGCGCCAGCAGCTCCCGACAGGGTAATTCACCCCTCCACTTT

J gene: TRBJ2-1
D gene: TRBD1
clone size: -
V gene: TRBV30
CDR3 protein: CAWSDWTGDFYNEQFF
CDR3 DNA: TGTGCCTGGAGTGATTGGACAGGGGACTTCTACAATGAGCAGTTCTTC

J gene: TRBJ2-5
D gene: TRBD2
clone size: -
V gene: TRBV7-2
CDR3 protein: CASSLEAGGPLGTQYF
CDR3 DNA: TGTGCCAGCAGCTTAGAGGCGGGGGGACCACTAGGGACCCAGTACTTC

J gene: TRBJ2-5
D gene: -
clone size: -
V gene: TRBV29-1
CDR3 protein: CSVEARPGETQYF
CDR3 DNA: TGCAGCGTTGAGGCCAGGCCCGGTGAGACCCAGTACTTC

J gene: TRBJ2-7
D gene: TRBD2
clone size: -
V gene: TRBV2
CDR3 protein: CASIPASGGYEQYF
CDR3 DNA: TGTGCCAGCATTCCAGCTAGCGGGGGTTACGAGCAGTACTTC

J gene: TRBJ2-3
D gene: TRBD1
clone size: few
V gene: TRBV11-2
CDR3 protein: CASSNRMGTGGTDTQYF
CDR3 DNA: TGTGCCAGCAGCAATAGGATGGGGACAGGCGGGACAGATACGCAGTATTTT

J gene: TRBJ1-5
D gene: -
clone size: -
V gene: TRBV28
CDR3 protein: CASSPGTGRVQPQHF
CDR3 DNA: TGTGCCAGCAGCCCAGGTACTGGGAGGGTCCAGCCCCAGCATTTT

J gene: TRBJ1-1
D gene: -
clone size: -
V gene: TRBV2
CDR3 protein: CASSTGLNTEAFF
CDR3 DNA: TGTGCCAGCAGTACAGGGTTGAACACTGAAGCTTTCTTT

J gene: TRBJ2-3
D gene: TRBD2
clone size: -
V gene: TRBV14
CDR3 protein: CASSPLAGGTDTQYF
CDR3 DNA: TGTGCCAGCAGCCCATTAGCGGGAGGCACAGATACGCAGTATTTT

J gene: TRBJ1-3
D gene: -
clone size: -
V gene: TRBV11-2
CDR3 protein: CASSQGPVPGNTIYF
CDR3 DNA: TGTGCCAGCAGCCAGGGGCCGGTTCCTGGAAACACCATATATTTT

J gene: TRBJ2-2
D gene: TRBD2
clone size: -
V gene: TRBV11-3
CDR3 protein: CASSLNARLAGGPNTGELFF
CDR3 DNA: TGTGCCAGCAGCTTAAACGCGCGACTAGCGGGGGGGCCGAACACCGGGGAGCTGTTTTTT